The next 15 T cell receptor beta chains were all read from a single sample in a study of shared clonotypes between healthy human individuals (dated by TCRdb to the early 2020s). The method behind the library was the immunoSEQ multiplex PCR assay. Drawn from immuneACCESS, this table holds only the in-frame rearrangements with V and J called that TCRdb kept. Clones are partly lost; checked studies trace under half to an unresolved V gene and leave the rest unexplained. In all, the sample holds more than 2 million clones, and roughly 96% of those were seen once. Of the sample, 0.1% to 0.15% falls within the top ten clones. The sequenced sample consisted of naive CD4+ T cells sorted from blood. The cell subset or site label here, explained by the study, means: CD45RA+ positively selected. Every receptor here comes from a young man in good health.

A note on this clone: Other DNA variants within this sample encode the same CDR3. This chain joins TRBV5-4 and TRBJ2-2, with 9 nucleotides matching TRBD1. The CDR3 loop spans 15 amino acids. CDR1 is SGHNT, CDR2 YYREEE, per germline (reference sequence). J lost 3 bases, V lost 2 bases, and 2 bases had no gene match. The CDR3 is CASSLGQGYTGELFF. The CDR3 DNA reads TGTGCCAGCAGCTTAGGACAGGGGTACACCGGGGAGCTGTTTTTT. Supplemented by reference TRBV5-4 and TRBJ2-2, the full variable domain reads ETGVTQSPTHLIKTRGQQVTLRCSSQSGHNTVSWYQQALGQGPQFIFQYYREEENGRGNFPPRFSGLQFPNYSSELNVNALELDDSALYLCASSLGQGYTGELFFGEGSRLTVL.

V usage is TRBV6-1 and J usage is TRBJ2-3; possibly TRBD2 for D (5 bases). CDR1 and CDR2 from the germline V gene are MNHNS and SASEGT. CDR3 length: 18 amino acids. The germline V and J ends were trimmed by 2 bases and 6 bases, with 24 bases remaining between them. The CDR3 loop is CASSERAGPGLIQDTQYF. CDR3 bases: TGTGCCAGCAGTGAAAGGGCGGGCCCAGGCCTTATTCAGGATACGCAGTATTTT.

Worth noting for this clone: Additional DNA sequences in this sample encode the identical CDR3. This chain links TRBV5-1 with TRBJ1-1; no firm D call. Germline loops: CDR1 SGHRS, CDR2 YFSETQ. Trimming left V 1 base short and J 1 base short, with 8 bases between. The CDR3 sequence is 14 residues long. The DNA of the CDR3 is TGCGCCAGCAGCTTGACGGGGTCGAACACTGAAGCTTTCTTT. It yields the protein CASSLTGSNTEAFF.

As regards this clone: The identical CDR3 is also encoded by other nucleotide sequences in the sample. V is TRBV5-1 and J is TRBJ1-1; unclear D gene. Germline assignment: CDR1 SGHRS and CDR2 YFSETQ. The CDR3 length is 13 residues. V was cut by 2 bases and J by 0 bases, with 5 bases left in between. CDR3 sequence (DNA): TGCGCCAGCAGCTTTCAGCTGAACACTGAAGCTTTCTTT. Its protein product is CASSFQLNTEAFF.

The chain employs TRBV5-6 and TRBJ1-2; TRBD1 agrees at 8 bases. Germline loops: CDR1 SGHDT, CDR2 YYEEEE. The CDR3 has 14 residues. Trimming at V came to 2 bases and at J to 6 bases, leaving 6 bases not matched to a gene. CDR3 sequence: CASSFGRGRDGYTF. CDR3 nucleotide sequence: TGTGCCAGCAGCTTTGGCAGGGGGCGGGATGGCTACACCTTC.

V and J are TRBV25-1 and TRBJ2-7; 8 bases fit TRBD1. The V segment lost 2 bases and the J segment 1 base; nucleotides outside the gene matches: 10. Germline V gives CDR1 MGHDK, CDR2 SYGVNS. CDR3 length: 17 amino acids. The CDR3 protein is CASSEPLGTGRSYEQYF. In DNA form, the CDR3 reads TGTGCCAGCAGTGAACCCTTAGGGACAGGTCGTTCCTACGAGCAGTACTTC.

This sequence joins TRBV9 and TRBJ2-7; D call uncertain. Germline V lookup: CDR1 SGDLS, CDR2 YYNGEE. The V end was cut by 0 bases, the J end by 2 bases, with 12 bases between. The CDR3 consists of 15 residues. The CDR3 DNA reads TGTGCCAGCAGCGTAGCCACGGGTTCGGCCTACGAGCAGTACTTC. This translates into CASSVATGSAYEQYF.

The rearrangement links TRBV18 to TRBJ2-7; D gene unclear. The CDR3 has 13 amino acids. V gave up 2 bases and J gave up 2 bases, with 7 bases separating them. Germline loops: CDR1 KGHSH, CDR2 LQKENI. The CDR3 spells CASSPWQPYEQYF. In DNA form, the CDR3 reads TGTGCCAGCTCACCATGGCAACCCTACGAGCAGTACTTC.

The V gene is TRBV6-5, the J gene TRBJ1-2; 7 positions match TRBD1. The CDR3 is made up of 15 amino acids. Trimming at V came to 6 bases and at J to 1 base, leaving 8 bases not matched to a gene. Germline V lookup: CDR1 MNHEY, CDR2 SVGAGI. CDR3 nucleotide sequence: TGTGCCAGCAGGCAGACAGGGCTCGGTAACTATGGCTACACCTTC. Protein sequence: CASRQTGLGNYGYTF.

The V gene is TRBV7-9, the J gene TRBJ1-1; D is possibly TRBD1 (6 bases). Germline V gene sequence: CDR1 SEHNR, CDR2 FQNEAQ (reference sequence). This CDR3 is built from 16 residues. V was clipped by 1 base and J by 3 bases, with 15 bases between them. The CDR3 region is CASSLVHGGRDTEAFF. CDR3 DNA: TGTGCCAGCAGCTTAGTGCACGGGGGGCGCGACACTGAAGCTTTCTTT.

The J gene is TRBJ1-5, the V gene TRBV28; no firm D call. CDR1 and CDR2 (germline): MDHEN, SYDVKM. V was clipped by 4 bases and J by 9 bases, with 10 bases between them. This CDR3 is 12 amino acids long. The CDR3 reads CASSSLTRPQHF. For the CDR3, the DNA is TGTGCCAGCAGTTCACTGACAAGGCCCCAGCATTTT.

This clone was seen more than once but under ten times. The CDR3, as DNA: TGCAGCGTTGCGATATTCACTGAAGCTTTCTTT. It translates to CSVAIFTEAFF. This sequence joins TRBV29-1 and TRBJ1-1, with D unclear. V was shortened by 4 bases and J by 4 bases, with 7 bases between the two germline ends. Germline assignment: CDR1 SQVTM and CDR2 ANQGSEA. The CDR3 contains 11 residues.

V usage is TRBV19 and J usage is TRBJ2-5; D remains unclear. This CDR3 has 14 amino acids. V dropped 3 bases and J dropped 5 bases, with 13 bases sitting between them. Germline V lookup: CDR1 LNHDA, CDR2 SQIVND (reference sequence). In nucleotides, the CDR3 is TGTGCCAGTAGTATTAATGGATTTCGGGAGACCCAGTACTTC. Translated, it gives CASSINGFRETQYF.

A word on this clone: Other nucleotide sequences from this sample produce the same CDR3. CDR3 nucleotide sequence: TGCGCCAGCAGCTTGCCCCAGGGGACAGATACGCAGTATTTT. Protein product: CASSLPQGTDTQYF. The chain links TRBV5-1 to TRBJ2-3; possibly TRBD1 for D (6 bases). The CDR3 has 14 amino acids. Germline V CDR1 and CDR2: SGHRS, YFSETQ. Between the trimmed V and J ends, which lost 1 base and 3 bases, there was a span of 9 bases.

The V call is TRBV5-1, the J call TRBJ2-7; TRBD1 or TRBD2 may be the D gene (6 bases each). This CDR3 region has 16 residues. V dropped 4 bases and J dropped 7 bases, with 24 bases sitting between them. CDR1 and CDR2 from the germline V gene are SGHRS and YFSETQ. CDR3 amino acids: CASSMGPGASLSEQYF. CDR3 sequence (DNA): TGCGCCAGCAGCATGGGCCCGGGGGCAAGTCTTAGTGAGCAGTACTTC.